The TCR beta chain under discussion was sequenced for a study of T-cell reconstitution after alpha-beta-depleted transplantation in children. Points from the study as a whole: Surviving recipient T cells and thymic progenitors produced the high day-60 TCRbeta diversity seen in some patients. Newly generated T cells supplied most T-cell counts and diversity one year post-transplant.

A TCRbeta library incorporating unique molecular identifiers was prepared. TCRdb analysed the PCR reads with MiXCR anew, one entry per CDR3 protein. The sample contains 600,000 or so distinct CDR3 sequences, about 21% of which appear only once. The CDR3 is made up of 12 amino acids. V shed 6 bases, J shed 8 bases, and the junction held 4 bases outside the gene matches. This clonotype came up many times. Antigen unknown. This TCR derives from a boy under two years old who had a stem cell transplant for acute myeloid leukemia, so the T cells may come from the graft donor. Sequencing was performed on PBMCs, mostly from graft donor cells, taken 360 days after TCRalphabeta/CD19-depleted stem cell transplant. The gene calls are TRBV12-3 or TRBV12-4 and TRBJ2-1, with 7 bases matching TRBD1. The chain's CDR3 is CASRSQGYEQFF. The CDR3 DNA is TGTGCCAGCAGATCACAGGGGTATGAGCAGTTCTTC.